Listed below are T cell receptor beta chains from one sample, sequenced in a study of T-cell reconstitution after alpha-beta-depleted transplantation in children. TCRdb redid the calling of the PCR reads with MiXCR, one entry per CDR3 protein. The table has more than 300,000 distinct CDR3 sequences, about a sixth seen once. The sequencing here drew on PBMCs, mostly from graft donor cells, taken 360 days after TCRalphabeta/CD19-depleted stem cell transplant. The receptor set was obtained from a male patient aged 2 to 10 who had a stem cell transplant for acute lymphoblastic leukemia, so the T cells may come from the graft donor. The CDR3 runs from the conserved cysteine through the conserved F or W. The D gene is left open where the match is weak. Only some rows state a clone size, as once, few, many or a class for expanded clones.

CDR3nt	CDR3aa	v_gene	j_gene	d_gene	abundance
TGCGCCAGCAGCCAAGATCCGAGGGGCCATGAGCAGTTCTTC	CASSQDPRGHEQFF	TRBV4-3	TRBJ2-1	NA	many
TGCGCCAGCAGCCCACCGGGACAAAGCTACAATGAGCAGTTCTTC	CASSPPGQSYNEQFF	TRBV5-1	TRBJ2-1	NA	many
TGTGCCTGGATTACAGGGAAGGGGTATGGCTACACCTTC	CAWITGKGYGYTF	TRBV30	TRBJ1-2	NA	few
TGTGCCAGCAAAAGAGGTAATGAGCAGTTCTTC	CASKRGNEQFF	TRBV12-3/TRBV12-4	TRBJ2-1	NA	few
TGTGCCAGCAGCCCCATGGGGGGTCCGGAGTATTTT	CASSPMGGPEYF	TRBV11-3	TRBJ2-3	NA	few
TGTGCCAGCAGTTATTTCGGGCGGACAGGGGGAGAGTGGACTGAAGCTTTCTTT	CASSYFGRTGGEWTEAFF	TRBV6-5	TRBJ1-1	TRBD1	few
TGTGCCAGCAGTTTTCTTGGTGTCGGTGAAGAGCAGTTCTTC	CASSFLGVGEEQFF	TRBV28	TRBJ2-1	NA	NA
TGTGCCAGTAGTATGACAGGGAAGGCCACAGATACGCAGTATTTT	CASSMTGKATDTQYF	TRBV19	TRBJ2-3	TRBD1	NA
TGTGCCGTCGACAGGTACGGCTACACCTTC	CAVDRYGYTF	TRBV28	TRBJ1-2	NA	NA
TGCGCCAGCAGCCAAGAATCCTCGAGGAACACTGAAGCTTTCTTT	CASSQESSRNTEAFF	TRBV4-3	TRBJ1-1	NA	many
TGCAGCGCCGAACGCGCCGGGAATGGCTACACCTTC	CSAERAGNGYTF	TRBV29-1	TRBJ1-2	NA	few
TGTGCCAGCAGTCCGATGCCGGGACTAGAGGCTTGGGGGCAGTACTTC	CASSPMPGLEAWGQYF	TRBV27	TRBJ2-7	TRBD2	many
TGCAGCGTTGTGCCGCAGGGAACGTACGAGCAGTACTTC	CSVVPQGTYEQYF	TRBV29-1	TRBJ2-7	NA	few
TGTGCCAGCAGCCCGGGCGGGACAGTCTCCTACGAGCAGTACTTC	CASSPGGTVSYEQYF	TRBV3-1	TRBJ2-7	NA	few
TGCGCCAGCAGCTTGCGGGACAGCGGCACCTACGAGCAGTACTTC	CASSLRDSGTYEQYF	TRBV5-1	TRBJ2-7	TRBD1	many
TGCGCCAGCAGCCAAGCCCTATATCGCGTTTACGAGCAGTACTTC	CASSQALYRVYEQYF	TRBV4-3	TRBJ2-7	NA	NA
TGCGCCAGCAGCCCTGGGAGGGGGATCCCTGGGGCCAACGTCCTGACTTTC	CASSPGRGIPGANVLTF	TRBV5-1	TRBJ2-6	NA	NA
TGCAGCGCCCGAGGGCGACAGGGGTCATCCTACGAGCAGTACTTC	CSARGRQGSSYEQYF	TRBV29-1	TRBJ2-7	TRBD1	few
TGTGCCAGCACCCACCTAGCGGAACGGCCAGATACGCAGTATTTT	CASTHLAERPDTQYF	TRBV7-9	TRBJ2-3	TRBD2	NA
TGTGCCAGCAGCCACTCCGGGGGACCGCAACTCTCCTACGAGCAGTACTTC	CASSHSGGPQLSYEQYF	TRBV6-5	TRBJ2-7	NA	NA
TGTGCCAGCAGCCCGAGGACCGCTCCTTTTAGCAATCAGCCCCAGCATTTT	CASSPRTAPFSNQPQHF	TRBV9	TRBJ1-5	NA	many
TGCAGCGGAGAGCAAGAGGGCTCCTACAATGAGCAGTTCTTC	CSGEQEGSYNEQFF	TRBV29-1	TRBJ2-1	NA	NA
TGTGCCAGCAGCGCGACAGGGGGGCCAGGGTGGACCGGGGAGCTGTTTTTT	CASSATGGPGWTGELFF	TRBV7-9	TRBJ2-2	TRBD1	NA
TGTGCCAGCAGCTCCCCCGGGACAGGTCGAGGGTACACTGAAGCTTTCTTT	CASSSPGTGRGYTEAFF	TRBV7-9	TRBJ1-1	TRBD1	NA
TGTGCCATCCCAACTCTAGCGGGAGCGGAATTCTTC	CAIPTLAGAEFF	TRBV6-4	TRBJ2-1	TRBD2	few
TGTGCCAGCACCCCCCATACAGCCGGGGAGCTGTTTTTT	CASTPHTAGELFF	TRBV12-3/TRBV12-4	TRBJ2-2	NA	many
TGTGCCAGCAGTTTCGGGGGAGCGAACACTGAAGCTTTCTTT	CASSFGGANTEAFF	TRBV12-3/TRBV12-4	TRBJ1-1	NA	few
TGCGCCAGCAGCTTGGCGCCGGCCTCCTACGAGCAGTACTTC	CASSLAPASYEQYF	TRBV5-1	TRBJ2-7	NA	many
TGTGCCATCAGTGAGTCCAGGGAGGCTAGCGGTAACACCGGGGAGCTGTTTTTT	CAISESREASGNTGELFF	TRBV10-3	TRBJ2-2	TRBD2	NA
TGTGCCAGCAGTTCCCCTAGTGGGCTCTCCTACGAGCAGTACTTC	CASSSPSGLSYEQYF	TRBV27	TRBJ2-7	NA	NA
TGTGCCAGCAGCTTAGGCTGGGGGGACTACTCCTACGAGCAGTACTTC	CASSLGWGDYSYEQYF	TRBV7-8	TRBJ2-7	TRBD2	many
TGTGCCAGCAGGAACCCCTCAGGGGGAGATACGCAGTATTTT	CASRNPSGGDTQYF	TRBV28	TRBJ2-3	TRBD1	few
TGTGCCAGTAGTTCGGGCCCCTCGACTCCGTACAATGAGCAGTTCTTC	CASSSGPSTPYNEQFF	TRBV19	TRBJ2-1	NA	NA
TGCGCCAGCAGACACGGGACAGGGAAAGAGACCCAGTACTTC	CASRHGTGKETQYF	TRBV4-1	TRBJ2-5	TRBD1	NA
TGTGCCAGCTCACCACAGGGCGGAGAAGAGACCCAGTACTTC	CASSPQGGEETQYF	TRBV18	TRBJ2-5	NA	NA
TGTGCCAGCAGCTTCCATCTTAAAGATACGCAGTATTTT	CASSFHLKDTQYF	TRBV7-2	TRBJ2-3	NA	many
TGCAGCGTTGGCCCCATCGTGGGGGGAGCCGAGCAGTACTTC	CSVGPIVGGAEQYF	TRBV29-1	TRBJ2-7	NA	many
TGTGCCAGCCCTCACTACTACAATGAGCAGTTCTTC	CASPHYYNEQFF	TRBV21-1	TRBJ2-1	NA	NA
TGTGCCAGCAGCTCGGGGGACCTGGGGCCTTACAATGAGCAGTTCTTC	CASSSGDLGPYNEQFF	TRBV9	TRBJ2-1	NA	few
TGTGCCAGCAGGCCCCCCTTTATCAAGTGGGTAAAGTATTTGAACACTGAAGCTTTCTTT	CASRPPFIKWVKYLNTEAFF	TRBV6-2/TRBV6-3	TRBJ1-1	NA	NA
TGTGCCAGCAGCTCGGGACAGGGGGCGTTAGCCAAAAACATTCAGTACTTC	CASSSGQGALAKNIQYF	TRBV5-6	TRBJ2-4	TRBD1	few
TGCAGCGTTAAGGGTCTAGCTTCACCCCTCGAGCAGTACTTC	CSVKGLASPLEQYF	TRBV29-1	TRBJ2-7	NA	NA
TGTGCCAGCAGCGACCGGGACAGGTTCAATGAGCAGTTCTTC	CASSDRDRFNEQFF	TRBV13	TRBJ2-1	TRBD1	NA